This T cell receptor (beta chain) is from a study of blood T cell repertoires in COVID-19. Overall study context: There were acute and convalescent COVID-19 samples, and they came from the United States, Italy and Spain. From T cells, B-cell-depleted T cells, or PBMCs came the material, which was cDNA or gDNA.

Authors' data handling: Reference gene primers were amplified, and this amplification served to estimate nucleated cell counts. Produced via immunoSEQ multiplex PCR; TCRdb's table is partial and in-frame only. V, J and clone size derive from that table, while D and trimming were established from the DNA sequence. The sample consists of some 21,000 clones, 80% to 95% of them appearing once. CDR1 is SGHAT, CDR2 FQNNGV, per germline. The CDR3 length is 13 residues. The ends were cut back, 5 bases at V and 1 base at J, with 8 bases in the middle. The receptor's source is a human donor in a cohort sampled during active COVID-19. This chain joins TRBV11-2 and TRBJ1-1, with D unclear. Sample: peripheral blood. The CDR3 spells CASSVSPNTEAFF. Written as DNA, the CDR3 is TGTGCCAGCAGCGTCTCCCCGAACACTGAAGCTTTCTTT.